A single T cell receptor (beta chain) is shown here with its context. This specimen belongs to a study of blood T cell repertoires in COVID-19. For the study at large: The United States, Italy and Spain were the sources of the acute and convalescent COVID-19 samples. From T cells, B-cell-depleted T cells, or PBMCs came the material, which was cDNA or gDNA.

Authors' data handling: Amplification of reference gene primers provided the estimated nucleated cell counts. Method: immunoSEQ multiplex PCR; TCRdb's copy keeps in-frame clones and lacks some. The V and J calls and clone size are taken from that table; D and trimming were inferred from the DNA. Among tens of thousands of clones listed, around 86% were seen once. CDR1 is SGDLS and CDR2 is YYNGEE in the germline V gene. J was trimmed by 7 bases and V by 0 bases; bases with no gene match: 8. There are 16 residues in the CDR3. J is TRBJ1-4 and V is TRBV9; 8 nucleotides align to TRBD1. What was sequenced was peripheral blood. The clonotype was recovered from a woman older than 75 with active or convalescent COVID-19. The CDR3 reads CASSVAGAGGGEKLFF. CDR3 nucleotides: TGTGCCAGCAGCGTAGCGGGGGCAGGGGGCGGTGAAAAACTGTTTTTT.